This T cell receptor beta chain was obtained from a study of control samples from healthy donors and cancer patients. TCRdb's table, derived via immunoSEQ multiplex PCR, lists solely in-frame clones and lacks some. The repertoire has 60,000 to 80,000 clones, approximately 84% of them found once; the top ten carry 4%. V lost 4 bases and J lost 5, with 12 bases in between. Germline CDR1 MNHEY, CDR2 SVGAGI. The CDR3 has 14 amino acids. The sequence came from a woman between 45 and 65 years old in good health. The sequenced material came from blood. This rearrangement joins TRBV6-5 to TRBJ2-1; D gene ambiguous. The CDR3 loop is CASSLERPDNEQFF. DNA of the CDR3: TGTGCCAGCAGTTTGGAGCGACCAGACAATGAGCAGTTCTTC.